The present T cell receptor (beta chain) was sequenced within a study of OX40 agonist ivuxolimab in advanced cancers. Study observations and caveats: CD4+ and CD8+ T cells in blood underwent clonal expansion by week 6 at 0.1 to 3.0 mg/kg.

The V segment lost 1 base and the J segment 3 bases; nucleotides outside the gene matches: 7. CDR3 length equals 16 residues. Germline lookup yields CDR1 SGHVS and CDR2 FQNEAQ. The timepoints at which blood was sampled were baseline, cycle 4 day 1, and cycle 7 day 1. The protocol was immunoSEQ multiplex PCR, while the TCRdb copy is restricted to in-frame clones and leaves out a portion. The table shows roughly 68,000 clones, with 75% to 90% occurring only once. A word on this clone: Its matching antigen is unknown.

The chain is built from TRBV7-8 and TRBJ2-3, with 7 nucleotides matching TRBD1. Sequenced here: CD4+ or CD8+ T cells sorted from blood, sampled in a trial of the OX40 agonist ivuxolimab. The sequence derives from an adult with an advanced solid tumor such as melanoma, head and neck, liver or kidney cancer. The CDR3 DNA reads as TGTGCCAGCAGCTTAGAAGCCAGGGGGTGGACAGATACGCAGTATTTT. This sequence encodes CASSLEARGWTDTQYF.